This T cell receptor beta chain was documented in a study of vaccination effects on CD4 cells after COVID-19. Before sequencing, viral peptide pools were used by the ViraFEST assay to expand antigen-specific CD4+ T cells. It was after approximately 11 days of culture that CD4+ T cells were isolated. According to PCR results, the person was infected with SARS-CoV-2 between March and December 2020. Comment on this clone: Its antigen remains unidentified.

Sequencing was performed with immunoSEQ multiplex PCR; in TCRdb, only in-frame clones are kept and a portion is missing. The data show tens of thousands of clones, around 67% seen once. The TCR was taken from a human donor who had a prior SARS-CoV-2 infection. The sample here was CD4+ T cells from PBMCs cultured with a peptide pool, taken before COVID-19 vaccination.

The CDR3 loop is CASSQGYSYTDTQYF. In DNA form, the CDR3 reads TGTGCCAGCAGCCAAGGATACAGCTACACAGATACGCAGTATTTT. This rearrangement joins TRBV14 to TRBJ2-3; D remains ambiguous. Trimming cost V 1 base and J 2 bases, with 10 bases left between them. CDR3 size: 15 residues. In germline, CDR1 is SGHDN, CDR2 FVKESK. Complete variable domain (other parts from reference TRBV14 and TRBJ2-3): EAGVTQFPSHSVIEKGQTVTLRCDPISGHDNLYWYRRVMGKEIKFLLHFVKESKQDESGMPNNRFLAERTGGTYSTLKVQPAELEDSGVYFCASSQGYSYTDTQYFGPGTRLTVL.